Listed below are T cell receptor beta chains from one sample, sequenced in a study of CD8+ T cells in alopecia areata. Using immunoSEQ multiplex PCR, the repertoire was profiled, and TCRdb retains in-frame clones only, with some absent. The data hold roughly 150,000 clones, with 85% to 90% observed a single time. Here the sequenced sample was CD8+ T cells sorted from blood, taken at week 0. The receptors come from a human donor with alopecia areata. Both conserved end residues are part of each CDR3. Fields, in order: V gene, clone size, D gene, J gene, CDR3 protein, CDR3 DNA. D genes are given only for firm matches. Rows may omit the clone size; those that give it use once, few, many or a size class.

v_call: TRBV6-6
clone_size: .
d_call: TRBD1
j_call: TRBJ2-7
cdr3_aa: CASSPSTGAVSYEQYF
cdr3_nt: TGTGCCAGCAGTCCCTCGACAGGGGCTGTCTCCTACGAGCAGTACTTC

v_call: TRBV18
clone_size: .
d_call: .
j_call: TRBJ2-3
cdr3_aa: CASSRPDTQYF
cdr3_nt: TGTGCCAGCTCGCGACCAGATACGCAGTATTTT

v_call: TRBV7-9
clone_size: .
d_call: .
j_call: TRBJ1-1
cdr3_aa: CASSSDSTEAFF
cdr3_nt: TGTGCCAGCAGCTCCGACAGTACTGAAGCTTTCTTT

v_call: TRBV7-6
clone_size: .
d_call: TRBD2
j_call: TRBJ2-2
cdr3_aa: CASSLVSGLAGKNTGELFF
cdr3_nt: TGTGCCAGCAGCTTAGTTTCAGGACTAGCGGGGAAGAACACCGGGGAGCTGTTTTTT

v_call: TRBV7-3
clone_size: .
d_call: .
j_call: TRBJ2-7
cdr3_aa: CASSLSHADGEQYF
cdr3_nt: TGTGCCAGCAGCTTAAGTCATGCCGATGGGGAGCAGTACTTC

v_call: TRBV4-1
clone_size: .
d_call: .
j_call: TRBJ1-1
cdr3_aa: CASSQEGSEAFF
cdr3_nt: TGCGCCAGCAGCCAAGAAGGAAGTGAAGCTTTCTTT

v_call: TRBV27
clone_size: .
d_call: TRBD2
j_call: TRBJ2-1
cdr3_aa: CASSFSPGGYNEQFF
cdr3_nt: TGTGCCAGCAGTTTTAGTCCGGGGGGATACAATGAGCAGTTCTTC

v_call: TRBV27
clone_size: .
d_call: .
j_call: TRBJ2-1
cdr3_aa: CASSLTTGVGEEFF
cdr3_nt: TGTGCCAGCAGTCTCACTACAGGGGTCGGGGAGGAGTTCTTC

v_call: TRBV6-1
clone_size: .
d_call: .
j_call: TRBJ2-1
cdr3_aa: CASSEDSWGYNEQFF
cdr3_nt: TGTGCCAGCAGTGAAGACAGTTGGGGATACAATGAGCAGTTCTTC

v_call: TRBV9
clone_size: .
d_call: .
j_call: TRBJ2-6
cdr3_aa: CASSGPTGGASGANVLTF
cdr3_nt: TGTGCCAGCAGCGGCCCCACGGGTGGGGCATCTGGGGCCAACGTCCTGACTTTC

v_call: TRBV11-2
clone_size: .
d_call: .
j_call: TRBJ2-3
cdr3_aa: CASSLAMADTQYF
cdr3_nt: TGTGCCAGCAGCTTAGCTATGGCAGATACGCAGTATTTT

v_call: TRBV7-9
clone_size: .
d_call: .
j_call: TRBJ2-1
cdr3_aa: CASSLAVRDSYNEQFF
cdr3_nt: TGTGCCAGCAGCTTAGCGGTCAGGGATTCCTACAATGAGCAGTTCTTC

v_call: TRBV13
clone_size: .
d_call: .
j_call: TRBJ2-4
cdr3_aa: CASSGAGIQYF
cdr3_nt: TGTGCCAGCAGTGGAGCAGGAATTCAGTACTTC

v_call: TRBV5-4
clone_size: .
d_call: .
j_call: TRBJ2-7
cdr3_aa: CASSFGETYEQYF
cdr3_nt: TGTGCCAGCAGCTTCGGGGAAACCTACGAGCAGTACTTC

v_call: TRBV18
clone_size: .
d_call: .
j_call: TRBJ2-7
cdr3_aa: CASSPRRDGTYEQYF
cdr3_nt: TGTGCCAGCTCACCACGGAGGGACGGCACCTACGAGCAGTACTTC

v_call: TRBV19
clone_size: .
d_call: .
j_call: TRBJ1-1
cdr3_aa: CASSGRGATEAFF
cdr3_nt: TGTGCCAGTAGCGGGAGAGGGGCCACTGAAGCTTTCTTT

v_call: TRBV6-5
clone_size: .
d_call: TRBD1
j_call: TRBJ2-1
cdr3_aa: CASRTGYNEQFF
cdr3_nt: TGTGCCAGCAGGACAGGGTACAATGAGCAGTTCTTC

v_call: TRBV2
clone_size: .
d_call: TRBD2
j_call: TRBJ2-7
cdr3_aa: CASSGTSDYEQYF
cdr3_nt: TGTGCCAGCAGCGGGACTAGCGACTACGAGCAGTACTTC

v_call: TRBV7-9
clone_size: .
d_call: .
j_call: TRBJ1-2
cdr3_aa: CASSLPGIYGYTF
cdr3_nt: TGTGCCAGCAGCTTACCTGGGATCTATGGCTACACCTTC

v_call: TRBV7-9
clone_size: .
d_call: .
j_call: TRBJ2-7
cdr3_aa: CASTSRDKSYEQYF
cdr3_nt: TGTGCCAGCACCTCGAGGGACAAATCCTACGAGCAGTACTTC

v_call: TRBV5-1
clone_size: .
d_call: .
j_call: TRBJ2-2
cdr3_aa: CASSPTGNTGELFF
cdr3_nt: TGCGCCAGCAGCCCGACAGGGAACACCGGGGAGCTGTTTTTT

v_call: TRBV2
clone_size: .
d_call: TRBD1
j_call: TRBJ2-2
cdr3_aa: CATRDRGRPGELFF
cdr3_nt: TGTGCCACCCGGGACAGGGGGCGCCCCGGGGAGCTGTTTTTT

v_call: TRBV27
clone_size: few
d_call: .
j_call: TRBJ1-5
cdr3_aa: CASSLDGNQPQHF
cdr3_nt: TGTGCCAGCAGTTTGGACGGGAATCAGCCCCAGCATTTT

v_call: TRBV6-5
clone_size: .
d_call: .
j_call: TRBJ1-1
cdr3_aa: CASSPGVMNTEAFF
cdr3_nt: TGTGCCAGCAGTCCAGGGGTCATGAACACTGAAGCTTTCTTT

v_call: TRBV19
clone_size: .
d_call: TRBD2
j_call: TRBJ2-1
cdr3_aa: CASIGGLAGYNEQFF
cdr3_nt: TGTGCCAGTATCGGGGGACTAGCGGGATACAATGAGCAGTTCTTC

v_call: TRBV30
clone_size: .
d_call: TRBD1
j_call: TRBJ1-1
cdr3_aa: CAWSPGGQGVGTEAFF
cdr3_nt: TGTGCCTGGAGTCCCGGGGGACAGGGAGTAGGAACTGAAGCTTTCTTT

v_call: TRBV19
clone_size: once
d_call: TRBD1
j_call: TRBJ2-7
cdr3_aa: CASSRRDRDAYEQYF
cdr3_nt: TGTGCCAGTAGTAGAAGAGACAGGGACGCCTACGAGCAGTACTTC

v_call: TRBV7-9
clone_size: .
d_call: .
j_call: TRBJ2-1
cdr3_aa: CASSGMDGSSYNEQFF
cdr3_nt: TGTGCCAGCAGCGGAATGGACGGGAGCTCCTACAATGAGCAGTTCTTC

v_call: TRBV4-1
clone_size: .
d_call: TRBD2
j_call: TRBJ2-5
cdr3_aa: CASSQVVAGVSQETQYF
cdr3_nt: TGCGCCAGCAGCCAAGTGGTAGCGGGAGTATCGCAAGAGACCCAGTACTTC

v_call: TRBV10-3
clone_size: .
d_call: .
j_call: TRBJ2-7
cdr3_aa: CAISEGGTVYEQYF
cdr3_nt: TGTGCCATCAGTGAGGGCGGGACAGTCTACGAGCAGTACTTC

v_call: TRBV19
clone_size: .
d_call: .
j_call: TRBJ1-1
cdr3_aa: CASSPGTPPAEAFF
cdr3_nt: TGTGCCAGTAGCCCCGGGACACCACCCGCTGAAGCTTTCTTT

v_call: TRBV4-1
clone_size: .
d_call: .
j_call: TRBJ2-1
cdr3_aa: CASSQEGRTYNEQFF
cdr3_nt: TGCGCCAGCAGCCAAGAGGGCAGGACCTACAATGAGCAGTTCTTC

v_call: TRBV5-6
clone_size: once
d_call: .
j_call: TRBJ2-7
cdr3_aa: CASSLGGYEQYF
cdr3_nt: TGTGCCAGCAGCTTGGGGGGCTACGAGCAGTACTTC

v_call: TRBV13
clone_size: once
d_call: TRBD2
j_call: TRBJ2-5
cdr3_aa: CASSPSGKETQYF
cdr3_nt: TGTGCCAGCAGCCCTAGCGGGAAAGAGACCCAGTACTTC

v_call: TRBV7-9
clone_size: .
d_call: TRBD1
j_call: TRBJ2-1
cdr3_aa: CASSSDRVNEQFF
cdr3_nt: TGTGCCAGCAGTTCGGACAGGGTAAATGAGCAGTTCTTC

v_call: TRBV25-1
clone_size: .
d_call: TRBD1
j_call: TRBJ2-5
cdr3_aa: CASSSLTGGYETQYF
cdr3_nt: TGTGCCAGCAGTTCCCTGACAGGGGGCTATGAGACCCAGTACTTC

v_call: TRBV29-1
clone_size: .
d_call: .
j_call: TRBJ2-5
cdr3_aa: CSVEDPTAYGTQYF
cdr3_nt: TGCAGCGTTGAAGATCCGACGGCCTATGGGACCCAGTACTTC

v_call: TRBV27
clone_size: .
d_call: .
j_call: TRBJ1-1
cdr3_aa: CASRRGGMTEAFF
cdr3_nt: TGTGCCAGCAGGAGGGGGGGTATGACTGAAGCTTTCTTT

v_call: TRBV29-1
clone_size: .
d_call: .
j_call: TRBJ2-3
cdr3_aa: CSVEGRTDLADTQYF
cdr3_nt: TGCAGCGTTGAAGGCCGGACAGACCTGGCGGATACGCAGTATTTT

v_call: TRBV19
clone_size: .
d_call: TRBD2
j_call: TRBJ2-3
cdr3_aa: CASTTGGRGMDTQYF
cdr3_nt: TGTGCCAGTACCACAGGAGGGAGGGGTATGGATACGCAGTATTTT

v_call: TRBV18
clone_size: once
d_call: .
j_call: TRBJ2-2
cdr3_aa: CASSPFAGELFF
cdr3_nt: TGTGCCAGCTCACCATTCGCCGGGGAGCTGTTTTTT

v_call: TRBV25-1
clone_size: .
d_call: .
j_call: TRBJ2-5
cdr3_aa: CASSDWGDKLEIQYF
cdr3_nt: TGTGCCAGCAGTGATTGGGGAGACAAATTGGAGATCCAGTACTTC

v_call: TRBV19
clone_size: .
d_call: .
j_call: TRBJ1-2
cdr3_aa: CASSIQGQYGYTF
cdr3_nt: TGTGCCAGTAGTATACAGGGTCAATATGGCTACACCTTC

v_call: TRBV7-2
clone_size: .
d_call: .
j_call: TRBJ2-1
cdr3_aa: CASTARRWGTEQFF
cdr3_nt: TGTGCCAGCACGGCCCGGAGGTGGGGGACCGAGCAGTTCTTC

v_call: TRBV7-8
clone_size: .
d_call: .
j_call: TRBJ2-1
cdr3_aa: CASRDMDGSDNEQFF
cdr3_nt: TGTGCCAGCAGAGATATGGATGGGTCCGACAATGAGCAGTTCTTC